Below, one T cell receptor beta chain is given with its context. The library came from three nested PCR rounds adapted from ARM-PCR protocols. In TCRdb, the multiplex PCR reads were re-called with MiXCR into one record per CDR3 protein. This sample has about 76,000 distinct CDR3 sequences, with 65% to 85% found just once. The CDR3 sequence is 17 residues long. The V end was cut by 2 bases, the J end by 0 bases, with 14 bases between. The germline V gene has CDR1 LGHNA and CDR2 YSLEER. No cell sorting was done before RNA was extracted from the tissue. The normal lung tissue was taken more than 3 cm from the tumor edge. This sample was included in a study of tumor and adjacent non-tumor tissue in lung cancer. At the level of the study: Aged about 30 to 85 years, patients included nine to eleven men and 4 to 6 women with stage I to III disease.

Material: distant non-tumor lung tissue. The chain has TRBV4-3 and TRBJ1-3; D unresolved. The receptor comes from a man in his fifties or sixties with non-small cell lung cancer. CDR3 nucleotides: TGCGCCAGCAGCCAATCCTGGGTATCCCTCTCTGGAAACACCATATATTTT. Translation: CASSQSWVSLSGNTIYF.